These 30 T cell receptor beta chains share one sample of origin, sequenced in a study of T cell changes during pregnancy in multiple sclerosis (dated by TCRdb to about 2019). The library came from the immunoSEQ multiplex PCR assay. The table was pulled from immuneACCESS by TCRdb, which kept in-frame rearrangements only. Such tables lose some clones; where checked, under half of the loss comes from unresolved V genes, and the rest has no known cause. This sample has tens of thousands of clones in its table, and under 95% of those were observed once. The leading ten clones occupy roughly 1.3% of the sample. This specimen consisted of peripheral blood, obtained in the third trimester of pregnancy. These receptors originate from a female donor with multiple sclerosis, enrolled in a pregnancy study.

The V gene is TRBV7-2, the J gene TRBJ2-5; 8 bases line up with TRBD1. Trimming at V came to 2 bases and at J to 10 bases, leaving 12 bases not matched to a gene. Germline CDR1 reads SGHTA; CDR2 reads FQGNSA. This CDR3 contains 15 residues. CDR3 protein: CASSLTTGGTLSQYF. For the CDR3, the DNA is TGTGCCAGCAGCTTAACTACAGGGGGGACTTTGAGCCAGTACTTC.

The chain carries TRBV5-1 and TRBJ2-3, with D possibly matching TRBD2 (5 bases). From germline, CDR1 is SGHRS and CDR2 YFSETQ. V dropped 1 base and J dropped 6 bases, with 12 bases sitting between them. The CDR3 loop spans 14 amino acids. The CDR3 DNA is TGCGCCAGCAGCTTGATCCCTAGCAGCGATACGCAGTATTTT. Translation gives CASSLIPSSDTQYF.

Here the CDR3 DNA reads TGTGCCTGGGACAGGGGCCACCAAGAGACCCAGTACTTC. Translated: CAWDRGHQETQYF. J is TRBJ2-5 and V is TRBV30; TRBD1 agrees at 8 bases. The CDR3 runs to 13 residues. Germline V gene data show CDR1 as GTSNPN and CDR2 as SVGIG (reference sequence). The V and J ends lost 5 bases and 0 bases, in that order; junction bases with no gene match: 2.

About this clone: At one of its ends the junction is not consistent with the germline gene, which may arise from a read error. The chain is built from TRBV5-1 and TRBJ1-2; 7 bases are a match to TRBD1. The CDR3 length is 13 residues. CDR1 and CDR2 (germline): SGHRS, YFSETQ. The CDR3 DNA is TGCACCAGCAGCTTGGGGGACAGCTATGGCTACACCTTC. Protein sequence: CTSSLGDSYGYTF.

The chain employs TRBV7-6 and TRBJ1-6, with TRBD1 matching 7 bases. The CDR3 contains 13 residues. Per germline, CDR1 SGHVS and CDR2 FNYEAQ. The V segment lost 3 bases and the J segment 9 bases; nucleotides outside the gene matches: 2. The CDR3 DNA reads as TGTGCCAGCAGCTTGGGACAGTTTTCACCCCTCCACTTT. It encodes CASSLGQFSPLHF.

This clone was recorded a few times. This sequence joins TRBV2 and TRBJ1-1, with 7 bases lining up with TRBD1. CDR1 and CDR2 (germline): SNHLY, FYNNEI. J gave up 1 base and V 2 bases, and 1 base lay outside the gene matches. This CDR3 spans 14 amino acids. The CDR3, as DNA: TGTGCCAGCAGTGAACAGGGGGAGAACACTGAAGCTTTCTTT. Its protein product is CASSEQGENTEAFF.

This chain uses TRBV2 with TRBJ1-5; 9 nucleotides line up with TRBD1. The ends lost 6 bases at V and 7 bases at J; junction bases unmatched: 7. In germline, CDR1 is SNHLY, CDR2 FYNNEI. The CDR3 runs to 14 residues. CDR3 in amino acids: CASSRTGAGQPQHF. The DNA for the CDR3 is TGTGCCAGCAGCCGGACAGGGGCCGGACAGCCCCAGCATTTT. The variable domain in full, with the rest retrieved from reference TRBV2 and TRBJ1-5, is EPEVTQTPSHQVTQMGQEVILRCVPISNHLYFYWYRQILGQKVEFLVSFYNNEISEKSEIFDDQFSVERPDGSNFTLKIRSTKLEDSAMYFCASSRTGAGQPQHFGDGTRLSIL.

This CDR3 is CAWSDRAPETQYF. In DNA form, the CDR3 reads TGTGCCTGGAGTGACAGGGCCCCAGAGACCCAGTACTTC. This sequence joins TRBV30 and TRBJ2-5, with D perhaps TRBD1 (6 bases). Trimming removed 1 base from V and 4 bases from J, with 10 bases in between. Germline assignment: CDR1 GTSNPN and CDR2 SVGIG (reference sequence). This CDR3 has 13 residues.

The V and J genes are TRBV9 and TRBJ1-1; D is ambiguous. Germline CDR1 reads SGDLS; CDR2 reads YYNGEE. Trimming took 8 bases from V and 0 from J, leaving 14 bases between them. This CDR3 is built from 14 residues. The CDR3 loop is CASSPRELNTEAFF. CDR3 DNA: TGTGCCAGTTCCCCGCGGGAACTGAACACTGAAGCTTTCTTT.

V is TRBV5-1 and J is TRBJ1-4, with D unresolved. CDR1 SGHRS and CDR2 YFSETQ come from the germline V gene. V dropped 6 bases and J dropped 0 bases, with 12 bases sitting between them. This CDR3 has 15 residues. The CDR3 loop is CASTPGSATNEKLFF. In DNA, the CDR3 is TGCGCCAGCACCCCGGGGTCTGCAACTAATGAAAAACTGTTTTTT. Full variable domain (missing parts from reference TRBV5-1 and TRBJ1-4): KAGVTQTPRYLIKTRGQQVTLSCSPISGHRSVSWYQQTPGQGLQFLFEYFSETQRNKGNFPGRFSGRQFSNSRSEMNVSTLELGDSALYLCASTPGSATNEKLFFGSGTQLSVL.

This rearrangement joins TRBV6-6 to TRBJ2-7; 7 bases are shared with TRBD1. CDR3 length: 15 residues. Germline trimming cut 6 bases from V and 5 bases from J; bases unmatched to any gene: 13. Germline V gene sequence: CDR1 MNHNY, CDR2 SVGAGI (reference sequence). The CDR3 sequence is CASRARRQGLDEQYF. The CDR3 nucleotides are TGTGCCAGCAGAGCCCGCCGACAGGGATTGGACGAGCAGTACTTC.

The chain recombines TRBV10-1 with TRBJ2-5, with D possibly matching TRBD1 (6 bases). The V end lost 0 bases, the J end lost 5 bases, and 10 bases lay between the germline ends. The germline CDR1 and CDR2 sequences are WNHNN and SYGVQD (reference sequence). The CDR3 length is 14 residues. The CDR3 nucleotides read TGCGCCAGCAGTGAGTCCACAGGGAAGGAGACCCAGTACTTC. Translation gives CASSESTGKETQYF.

This clone was counted between two and nine times. This chain links TRBV19 with TRBJ2-3; 7 bases are a match to TRBD1. The CDR3 has 15 residues. Germline CDR1 is LNHDA and CDR2 is SQIVND (reference sequence). The J segment lost 2 bases and the V segment lost 3 bases, leaving 5 bases of the junction unmatched. The CDR3 spells CASSIGEGATDTQYF. The CDR3 bases are TGTGCCAGTAGTATTGGAGAGGGGGCCACAGATACGCAGTATTTT.

V gene TRBV9 combines with J gene TRBJ1-2, with D possibly being TRBD1 (5 bases). Trimming took off 1 base at V and 6 bases at J, with 10 bases between the two ends. The CDR3 is made up of 13 amino acids. Germline CDR1 and CDR2: SGDLS and YYNGEE. The chain's CDR3 is CASSVSGAHGYTF. The CDR3 region has the DNA TGTGCCAGCAGCGTATCTGGGGCACATGGCTACACCTTC.

The chain links TRBV6-5 to TRBJ2-6, with D perhaps TRBD1 (6 bases). The CDR3 sequence is 15 residues long. The germline V gene has CDR1 MNHEY and CDR2 SVGAGI. V lost 6 bases to trimming and J lost 4 bases, with 13 bases between them. The CDR3 sequence: CASRRDRRGANVLTF. The CDR3 nucleotides read TGTGCCAGCAGGCGCGACAGGAGGGGGGCCAACGTCCTGACTTTC.

V is TRBV15 and J is TRBJ1-2, with 11 bases identical to TRBD1. This CDR3 region has 15 residues. The junction had 9 bases not matched to a gene; V was cut back by 5 bases and J by 7 bases. The germline gives CDR1 LNHNV, CDR2 YYDKDF (reference sequence). Written as DNA, the CDR3 is TGTGCCACCAGCCCTTACGGACAGGGGGCAGGTGGCTACACCTTC. Translated: CATSPYGQGAGGYTF. Together with reference TRBV15 and TRBJ1-2, the CDR3 gives the full variable domain: DAMVIQNPRYQVTQFGKPVTLSCSQTLNHNVMYWYQQKSSQAPKLLFHYYDKDFNNEADTPDNFQSRRPNTSFCFLDIRSPGLGDTAMYLCATSPYGQGAGGYTFGSGTRLTVV.

The chain combines TRBV19 with TRBJ1-6, with TRBD1 matching 7 bases. This CDR3 comprises 15 residues. The J segment lost 7 bases and the V segment lost 5 bases, leaving 8 bases of the junction unmatched. CDR1 is LNHDA and CDR2 is SQIVND in the germline V gene (reference sequence). The CDR3 bases are TGTGCCAGTAGTGCTCCGGGACAGATAAATTCACCCCTCCACTTT. This codes for CASSAPGQINSPLHF.

This sequence joins TRBV6-5 and TRBJ1-1; D perhaps matches TRBD1 (6 bases). In germline, CDR1 is MNHEY, CDR2 SVGAGI. The CDR3 runs to 15 residues. Trimming removed 6 bases at V and 3 bases at J, with 17 bases between. The CDR3 loop reads CASSPHDRRYTEAFF. DNA of the CDR3: TGTGCCAGCAGCCCCCACGACAGGAGATACACTGAAGCTTTCTTT.

The rearrangement uses TRBV28 and TRBJ2-7; D ambiguous. The V gene lost 5 bases and the J gene lost 4 bases, with 9 bases spanning the gap. Germline-derived CDR1 and CDR2 are MDHEN and SYDVKM. This CDR3 region has 12 residues. CDR3 sequence reads: CASSPLEYEQYF. CDR3 coding DNA: TGTGCCAGCAGTCCCCTCGAGTACGAGCAGTACTTC.

The chain recombines TRBV4-3 with TRBJ1-1; possible D gene TRBD1, 5 bases. The CDR3 is 15 residues long. Between the trimmed V and J ends, which lost 2 bases and 4 bases, there was a span of 14 bases. Looked up from germline, CDR1 is LGHNA and CDR2 is YSLEER. The CDR3 spells CASSQSSGLGTEAFF. CDR3 DNA: TGCGCCAGCAGCCAATCATCAGGGTTAGGCACTGAAGCTTTCTTT.

The V call is TRBV9, the J call TRBJ1-1; perhaps TRBD1 as D (5 bases). CDR3 length equals 13 residues. Trimming removed 2 bases from V and 7 bases from J, with 12 bases in between. The germline gives CDR1 SGDLS, CDR2 YYNGEE. The chain's CDR3 is CASSVREGLEAFF. The CDR3 coding sequence is TGTGCCAGCAGCGTCCGCGAGGGACTTGAAGCTTTCTTT.

The chain couples TRBV5-1 to TRBJ2-3; D gene uncertain. The CDR3 consists of 14 residues. V lost 2 bases and J lost 2, with 9 bases in between. The germline CDR1 and CDR2 sequences are SGHRS and YFSETQ. The CDR3 DNA reads TGCGCCAGCAGCTTAGACTCTTCCACAGATACGCAGTATTTT. Residues: CASSLDSSTDTQYF.

The chain is built from TRBV7-2 and TRBJ1-6, with D possibly matching TRBD1 (5 bases). Germline values: CDR1 SGHTA, CDR2 FQGNSA. The CDR3 length is 16 residues. Trimming removed 1 base at V and 7 bases at J, with 14 bases between. Here the CDR3 reads CASSLVRGWANSPLHF. As DNA, the CDR3 is TGTGCCAGCAGCTTAGTTAGGGGCTGGGCGAATTCACCCCTCCACTTT.

The genes are TRBV6-6 and TRBJ1-5; D possibly corresponds to TRBD1 (5 bases). V shed 0 bases and J shed 4 bases, with 13 bases lying between them. The length of the CDR3 is 16 residues. CDR1 MNHNY and CDR2 SVGAGI come from the germline V gene (reference sequence). The CDR3 nucleotides are TGTGCCAGCAGTTACTCGATAGGCGGGGCGAATCAGCCCCAGCATTTT. It yields the protein CASSYSIGGANQPQHF.

This rearrangement joins TRBV5-1 to TRBJ2-5; weak D call: TRBD1 (6 bases). The ends were cut back, 3 bases at V and 5 bases at J, with 11 bases in the middle. Looked up from germline, CDR1 is SGHRS and CDR2 is YFSETQ. The CDR3 extends over 13 amino acids. This CDR3 reads CASSYGQGETQYF. As DNA, the CDR3 is TGCGCCAGCAGCTACGGGCAGGGGGAGACCCAGTACTTC.

This clone came up once. The V and J genes are TRBV11-2 and TRBJ1-1, with D hard to call. CDR3 size: 13 residues. Germline V gives CDR1 SGHAT, CDR2 FQNNGV. The V end lost 5 bases, the J end lost 6 bases, and 13 bases lay between the germline ends. In nucleotides, the CDR3 is TGTGCCAGCAGCCTTTGGCCGGGAGCTGAAGCTTTCTTT. Translation gives CASSLWPGAEAFF.

In its sample, this clone was seen a few times. The chain carries TRBV4-3 and TRBJ2-5, with a possible D match to TRBD1 (6 bases). Germline V gene lookup returns CDR1 LGHNA and CDR2 YSLEER. The CDR3 is 18 residues long. The V end was cut by 0 bases, the J end by 0 bases, with 17 bases between. CDR3 DNA sequence: TGCGCCAGCAGCCAAGAACGATTAGGGACATGGTACCAAGAGACCCAGTACTTC. Translating it yields CASSQERLGTWYQETQYF.

A few counts support this clone. The rearrangement uses TRBV19 and TRBJ1-6; 7 bases fit TRBD1. Germline V CDR1 and CDR2: LNHDA, SQIVND (reference sequence). The CDR3 consists of 14 residues. With 6 bases clipped from V and 5 bases from J, the junction kept 4 bases outside the gene matches. The chain's CDR3 is CASSQGQNNSPLHF. CDR3 sequence (DNA): TGTGCCAGTAGCCAGGGACAGAATAATTCACCCCTCCACTTT.

The chain recombines TRBV2 with TRBJ1-5; maybe TRBD1 (5 bases). The V gene's germline CDR1 is SNHLY and CDR2 FYNNEI. The V and J ends lost 6 bases and 6 bases respectively, with 9 bases between them. The CDR3 length is 12 residues. CDR3 amino acids: CASRGQGQPQHF. The CDR3 bases are TGTGCCAGCAGGGGGCAGGGTCAGCCCCAGCATTTT.

This clone has only a few counts. The chain recombines TRBV7-9 with TRBJ1-2; TRBD1 is a possible D gene (6 bases). Germline loops: CDR1 SEHNR, CDR2 FQNEAQ (reference sequence). V was trimmed by 4 bases and J by 8 bases, leaving 11 bases between them. The CDR3 consists of 12 residues. The CDR3 coding sequence is TGTGCCAGCAGCTCGTACAGGGTCGGCTACACCTTC. Translation gives CASSSYRVGYTF.